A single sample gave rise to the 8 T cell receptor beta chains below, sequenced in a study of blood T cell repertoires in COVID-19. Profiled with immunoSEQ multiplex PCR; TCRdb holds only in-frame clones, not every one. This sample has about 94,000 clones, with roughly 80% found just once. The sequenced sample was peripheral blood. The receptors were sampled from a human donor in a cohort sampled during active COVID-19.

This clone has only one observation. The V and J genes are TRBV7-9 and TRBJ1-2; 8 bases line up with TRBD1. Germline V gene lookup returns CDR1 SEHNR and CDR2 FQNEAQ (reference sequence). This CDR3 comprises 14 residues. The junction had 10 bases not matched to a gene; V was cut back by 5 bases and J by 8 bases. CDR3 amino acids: CASSINSGGDGYTF. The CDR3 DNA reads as TGTGCCAGCAGCATCAACTCAGGGGGCGACGGCTACACCTTC.

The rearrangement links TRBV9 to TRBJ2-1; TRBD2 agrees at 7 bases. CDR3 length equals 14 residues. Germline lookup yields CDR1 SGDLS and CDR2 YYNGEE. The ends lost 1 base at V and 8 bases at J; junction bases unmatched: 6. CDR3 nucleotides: TGTGCCAGCAGCGTATCGGCGGGAGAATATGAGCAGTTCTTC. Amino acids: CASSVSAGEYEQFF.

The CDR3 reads CASSPAGTGGPNSGANVLTF. The CDR3 nucleotides read TGCGCCAGCTCCCCTGCCGGGACAGGGGGCCCTAATTCTGGGGCCAACGTCCTGACTTTC. The chain links TRBV5-1 to TRBJ2-6; 12 bases are shared with TRBD1. This CDR3 is built from 20 residues. Germline lookup yields CDR1 SGHRS and CDR2 YFSETQ. The J segment lost 1 base and the V segment lost 7 bases, leaving 15 bases of the junction unmatched.

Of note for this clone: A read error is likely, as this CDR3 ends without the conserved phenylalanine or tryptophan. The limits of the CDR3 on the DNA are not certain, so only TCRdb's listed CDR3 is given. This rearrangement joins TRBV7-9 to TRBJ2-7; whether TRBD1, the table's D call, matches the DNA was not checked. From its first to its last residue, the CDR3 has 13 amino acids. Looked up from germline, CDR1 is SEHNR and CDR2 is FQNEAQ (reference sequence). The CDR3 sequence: CASSLDDSYKELL.

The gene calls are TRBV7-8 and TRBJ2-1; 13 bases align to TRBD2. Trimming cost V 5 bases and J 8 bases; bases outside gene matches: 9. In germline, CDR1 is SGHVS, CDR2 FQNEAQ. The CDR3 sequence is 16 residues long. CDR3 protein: CASSALAGGPDDEQFF. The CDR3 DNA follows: TGTGCCAGCAGCGCACTAGCGGGAGGGCCCGACGATGAGCAGTTCTTC. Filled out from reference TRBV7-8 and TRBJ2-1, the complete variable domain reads GAGVSQSPRYKVAKRGQDVALRCDPISGHVSLFWYQQALGQGPEFLTYFQNEAQLDKSGLPSDRFFAERPEGSVSTLKIQRTQQEDSAVYLCASSALAGGPDDEQFFGPGTRLTVL.

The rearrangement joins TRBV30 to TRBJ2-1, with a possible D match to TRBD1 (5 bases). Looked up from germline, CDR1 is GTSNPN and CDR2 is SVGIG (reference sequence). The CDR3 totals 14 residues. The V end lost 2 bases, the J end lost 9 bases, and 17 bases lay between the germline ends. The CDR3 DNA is TGTGCCTGGAGTCCCTCTCCCCCCAGGGCTGAGCAGTTCTTC. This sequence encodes CAWSPSPPRAEQFF.

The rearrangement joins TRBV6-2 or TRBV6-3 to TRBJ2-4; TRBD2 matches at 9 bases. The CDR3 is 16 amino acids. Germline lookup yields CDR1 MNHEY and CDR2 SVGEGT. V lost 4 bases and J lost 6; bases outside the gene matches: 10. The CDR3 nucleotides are TGTGCCAGCAGTTCCGTCGCGGGAGGGGCGGGAAACATTCAGTACTTC. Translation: CASSSVAGGAGNIQYF.

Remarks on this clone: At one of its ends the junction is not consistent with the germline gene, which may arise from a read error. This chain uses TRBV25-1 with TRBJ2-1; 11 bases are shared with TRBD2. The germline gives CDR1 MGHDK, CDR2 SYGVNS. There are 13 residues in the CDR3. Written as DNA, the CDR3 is TGTGCCAGCAGTGGGAAAACTAGCGGGAGAATGATCTTC. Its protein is CASSGKTSGRMIF.